One and the same sample provided the 8 T cell receptor beta chains below, sequenced in a study of blood T cell repertoires in COVID-19. The assay was immunoSEQ multiplex PCR, and TCRdb's table has in-frame clones only and misses some. There are hundreds of thousands of clones in the sample; 86% occur only once, and roughly 2% lies in the top ten. The sequencing input was PBMCs or T cells enriched from blood (not recorded which). The receptors originated from a woman aged 45-59 years who had recovered from COVID-19.

The chain carries TRBV27 and TRBJ2-1; perhaps TRBD2 as D (6 bases). The V and J ends lost 5 bases and 3 bases respectively, with 23 bases between them. CDR1 MNHEY and CDR2 SMNVEV come from the germline V gene (reference sequence). The CDR3 is 18 amino acids. CDR3 loop: CASSPRPPLATRYNEQFF. The CDR3 DNA is TGTGCCAGCAGTCCCCGCCCGCCCCTAGCGACCCGCTACAATGAGCAGTTCTTC.

The chain carries TRBV24-1 and TRBJ2-5; 11 bases are a match to TRBD2. Per the germline V gene, CDR1 is KGHDR and CDR2 is SFDVKD. The ends lost 4 bases at V and 5 bases at J; junction bases unmatched: 14. This CDR3 is built from 18 residues. The CDR3: CATSDPGSFSGGVETQYF. CDR3 sequence (DNA): TGTGCCACCAGTGACCCCGGATCATTTAGCGGGGGGGTGGAGACCCAGTACTTC.

This chain links TRBV28 with TRBJ2-3; D may be TRBD2 (6 bases). The CDR3 extends over 16 amino acids. Germline values: CDR1 MDHEN, CDR2 SYDVKM. V was clipped by 5 bases and J by 1 base, with 16 bases between them. Written as DNA, the CDR3 is TGTGCCAGCAGTCCCCGTCTGTTAGCGGGCACAGATACGCAGTATTTT. Translated, it gives CASSPRLLAGTDTQYF.

This chain connects TRBV28 to TRBJ2-1, with 12 bases fitting TRBD2. V lost 6 bases, J lost 9 bases, and 9 bases stayed unmatched. Germline loops: CDR1 MDHEN, CDR2 SYDVKM. The CDR3 runs 15 residues. CDR3 DNA sequence: TGTGCCAGCAGGACGACTAGCGGGAGCCGTGGTGAGCAGTTCTTC. This translates into CASRTTSGSRGEQFF.

This chain uses TRBV18 with TRBJ2-1; TRBD1 aligns across 9 bases. Per the germline V gene, CDR1 is KGHSH and CDR2 is LQKENI. The junction had 3 bases not matched to a gene; V was cut back by 4 bases and J by 2 bases. The CDR3 is 15 amino acids. CDR3 sequence: CASSRGQGTYNEQFF. CDR3 DNA sequence: TGTGCCAGCTCACGAGGACAGGGGACCTACAATGAGCAGTTCTTC.

The chain employs TRBV5-8 and TRBJ2-1; TRBD2 matches at 10 bases. V was clipped by 1 base and J by 5 bases; unmatched bases: 3. The CDR3 extends over 15 amino acids. The germline CDR1 and CDR2 sequences are SGHTS and YDEGEE. The CDR3 region has the DNA TGTGCCAGCAGCTTGTCACTAGCGGGACACAATGAGCAGTTCTTC. Protein: CASSLSLAGHNEQFF. Combining the CDR3 with reference TRBV5-8 and TRBJ2-1 gives the whole variable domain EAGVTQSPTHLIKTRGQQATLRCSPISGHTSVYWYQQALGLGLQFLLWYDEGEERNRGNFPPRFSGRQFPNYSSELNVNALELEDSALYLCASSLSLAGHNEQFFGPGTRLTVL.

This chain links TRBV10-3 with TRBJ2-1; TRBD2 might be the D (6 bases). Germline loops: CDR1 ENHRY, CDR2 SYGVKD. V was trimmed by 6 bases and J by 0 bases, leaving 15 bases between them. This CDR3 has 16 amino acids. This CDR3 is CAISSGSGDSYNEQFF. The CDR3, as DNA: TGTGCCATCAGCTCCGGTAGCGGAGACTCCTACAATGAGCAGTTCTTC.

A few counts support this clone. CDR3: CATSNRDRGLGYYGYTF. CDR3 nucleotides: TGTGCCACCAGCAACCGGGACAGGGGGCTTGGTTACTATGGCTACACCTTC. The gene calls are TRBV15 and TRBJ1-2; 12 bases are shared with TRBD1. The junction had 9 bases not matched to a gene; V was cut back by 4 bases and J by 3 bases. This CDR3 has 17 amino acids. Germline V gene sequence: CDR1 LNHNV, CDR2 YYDKDF (reference sequence).